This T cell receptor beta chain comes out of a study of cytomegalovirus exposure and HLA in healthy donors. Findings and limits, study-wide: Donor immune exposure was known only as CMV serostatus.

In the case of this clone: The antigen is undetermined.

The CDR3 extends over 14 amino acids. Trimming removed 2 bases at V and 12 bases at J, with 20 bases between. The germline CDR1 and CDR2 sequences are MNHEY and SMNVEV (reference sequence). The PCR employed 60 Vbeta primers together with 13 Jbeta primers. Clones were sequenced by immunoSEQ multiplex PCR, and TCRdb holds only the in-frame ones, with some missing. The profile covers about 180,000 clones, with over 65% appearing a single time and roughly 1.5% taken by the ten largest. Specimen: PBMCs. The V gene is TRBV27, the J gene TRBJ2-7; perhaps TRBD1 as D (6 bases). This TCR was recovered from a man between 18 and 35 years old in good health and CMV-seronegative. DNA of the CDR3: TGTGCCAGCAGTTTAGTCCCTGGATCTACAGGGTGGTACTTC. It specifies CASSLVPGSTGWYF.